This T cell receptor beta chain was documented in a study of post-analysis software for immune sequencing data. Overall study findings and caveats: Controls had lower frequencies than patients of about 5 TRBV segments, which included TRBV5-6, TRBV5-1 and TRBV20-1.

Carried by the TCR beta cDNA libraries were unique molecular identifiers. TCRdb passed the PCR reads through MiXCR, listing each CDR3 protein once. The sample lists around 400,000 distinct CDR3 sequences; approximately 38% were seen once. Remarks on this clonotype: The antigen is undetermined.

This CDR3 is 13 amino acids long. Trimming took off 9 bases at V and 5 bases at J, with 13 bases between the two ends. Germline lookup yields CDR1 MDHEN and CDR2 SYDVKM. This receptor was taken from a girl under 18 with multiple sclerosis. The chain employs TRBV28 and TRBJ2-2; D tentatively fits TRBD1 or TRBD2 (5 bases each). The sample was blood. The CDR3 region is CASSTEGTGELFF. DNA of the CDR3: TGTGCCAGTAGCACAGAGGGGACCGGGGAGCTGTTTTTT.